This T cell receptor (beta chain) was documented in a study of blood T cell repertoires in COVID-19. Sequencing used immunoSEQ multiplex PCR; TCRdb keeps in-frame clones, though not all of them. The sample lists about 200,000 clones, 89% occurring once. The TCR originated in a woman in her forties with acute COVID-19. Specimen: PBMCs or T cells enriched from blood (not recorded which).

CDR3 sequence: CASSHPGLADPKGKFF. DNA for the CDR3: TGTGCCAGCAGCCATCCGGGACTAGCGGACCCGAAGGGAAAGTTCTTC. The chain combines TRBV3-1 (or the pseudogene TRBV3-2) with TRBJ2-1, with TRBD2 identical over 11 bases. V was pared by 3 bases and J by 14 bases, with 15 bases of the junction left unmatched. There are 16 residues in the CDR3. Germline CDR1 and CDR2: LGHDT and YNNKEL (reference sequence).